The 17 T cell receptor beta chains below come from one sample, sequenced in a study of blood T cell repertoires in COVID-19. Produced via immunoSEQ multiplex PCR; TCRdb's table is partial and in-frame only. The sample lists 43,000 or so clones, roughly 89% seen once, with about 8.6% in the top ten. Sequencing input: peripheral blood. The receptors were gathered from a man aged 60 to 75 with active COVID-19.

The chain recombines TRBV11-2 with TRBJ2-1; 8 bases agree with TRBD2. The V and J ends lost 0 bases and 5 bases, in that order; junction bases with no gene match: 3. Germline CDR1 and CDR2: SGHAT and FQNNGV. CDR3 length: 15 amino acids. The CDR3 nucleotides are TGTGCCAGCAGCTTAGACAGACTAGCGCACAATGAGCAGTTCTTC. It specifies CASSLDRLAHNEQFF.

This chain links TRBV11-1 with TRBJ2-1, with 7 positions matching TRBD2. The length of the CDR3 is 15 residues. Germline lookup yields CDR1 SGHAT and CDR2 FQDESV (reference sequence). Trimming cost V 1 base and J 7 bases; bases outside gene matches: 7. The CDR3 sequence is CASSLGEWEGNEQFF. Written as DNA, the CDR3 is TGTGCCAGCAGCTTAGGTGAATGGGAGGGGAATGAGCAGTTCTTC.

This clone appeared a single time. The CDR3 loop is CASSQSGQGGEQYF. As DNA, the CDR3 is TGTGCCAGCAGCCAATCCGGGCAGGGAGGCGAGCAGTACTTC. V usage is TRBV3-1 (or the pseudogene TRBV3-2) and J usage is TRBJ2-7; the D gene is possibly TRBD2 (6 bases). V was cut by 2 bases and J by 6 bases, with 14 bases left in between. The CDR3 contains 14 residues. In germline, CDR1 is LGHDT, CDR2 YNNKEL (reference sequence).

J is TRBJ2-1 and V is TRBV2, with D perhaps TRBD2 (5 bases). This CDR3 comprises 12 residues. Germline V gene sequence: CDR1 SNHLY, CDR2 FYNNEI. Trimming took 6 bases from V and 6 from J, leaving 9 bases between them. The CDR3 sequence is CASSEDSNEQFF. The DNA for the CDR3 is TGTGCCAGCAGCGAGGACTCCAATGAGCAGTTCTTC.

This clone was counted a single time. This chain links TRBV10-3 with TRBJ2-7; 10 positions match TRBD1. The CDR3 contains 12 residues. Germline values: CDR1 ENHRY, CDR2 SYGVKD. V lost 10 bases, J lost 4 bases, and 4 bases stayed unmatched. CDR3 in amino acids: CATGTGAYEQYF. The DNA for the CDR3 is TGTGCCACAGGGACAGGGGCTTACGAGCAGTACTTC.

The CDR3 here is CASWPGGRSGANVLTF. The CDR3 nucleotides read TGTGCCAGCTGGCCGGGTGGTCGTTCTGGGGCCAACGTCCTGACTTTC. The chain carries TRBV2 and TRBJ2-6; D not resolved. The CDR3 length is 16 residues. CDR1 is SNHLY and CDR2 is FYNNEI in the germline V gene. Trimming took off 8 bases at V and 1 base at J, with 15 bases between the two ends.

This chain connects TRBV12-5 to TRBJ2-5; 16 bases agree with TRBD2. The CDR3 loop spans 19 amino acids. V gave up 4 bases and J gave up 4 bases; unmatched junction bases: 12. Germline-derived CDR1 and CDR2 are LGHNT and FRNRAP. CDR3 protein: CASGSGTSGRAVVGETQYF. CDR3 DNA: TGTGCTAGTGGTTCCGGGACTAGCGGGAGGGCCGTTGTGGGAGAGACCCAGTACTTC.

A word on this clone: An end of the junction differs from the germline gene, which may be a read error. The V gene is TRBV2, the J gene TRBJ1-5; possible D gene TRBD1, 5 bases. CDR1 and CDR2 from the germline V gene are SNHLY and FYNNEI. CDR3 length: 14 residues. The CDR3 region has the DNA TGTGCCAGCAGGGAAGGGCAGGGTGGAGAGCCCCAGCATTTT. It translates to CASREGQGGEPQHF.

The chain employs TRBV4-1 and TRBJ2-1; 9 bases are shared with TRBD2. The CDR3 runs to 15 residues. Germline values: CDR1 MGHRA, CDR2 YSYEKL. With 2 bases clipped from V and 9 bases from J, the junction kept 8 bases outside the gene matches. The chain's CDR3 is CASSQMGLATGEQFF. CDR3 sequence (DNA): TGCGCCAGCAGCCAAATGGGACTAGCCACAGGTGAGCAGTTCTTC.

The chain uses TRBV3-1 (or the pseudogene TRBV3-2) and TRBJ1-4, with 8 bases fitting TRBD1. Unmatched junction bases numbered 10, after V lost 0 bases and J lost 7 bases. The CDR3 runs to 17 residues. Germline values: CDR1 LGHDT, CDR2 YNNKEL (reference sequence). The CDR3 sequence: CASSQDIRTGKTEKLFF. The CDR3 DNA is TGTGCCAGCAGCCAAGATATTAGGACAGGGAAGACTGAAAAACTGTTTTTT.

The chain is built from TRBV10-2 and TRBJ2-7, with 11 bases that match TRBD2. CDR1 and CDR2 from the germline V gene are WSHSY and SAAADI. V lost 5 bases and J lost 2; bases outside the gene matches: 5. The CDR3 is 15 amino acids. CDR3 amino acids: CASSKLAGVAYEQYF. CDR3 bases: TGCGCCAGCAGTAAACTAGCGGGAGTTGCCTACGAGCAGTACTTC.

This sequence joins TRBV5-1 and TRBJ2-3; no clear D gene. Deletions cut 6 bases from V and 0 bases from J, with 14 bases between. Germline CDR1 SGHRS, CDR2 YFSETQ. The CDR3 sequence is 15 residues long. In nucleotides, the CDR3 is TGCGCCAGCACCCTGGCGGCCCCTAGCACAGATACGCAGTATTTT. It is translated as CASTLAAPSTDTQYF.

The chain is built from TRBV12-5 and TRBJ2-1; no reliable D call. Germline V lookup: CDR1 LGHNT, CDR2 FRNRAP. The V end was cut by 2 bases, the J end by 0 bases, with 14 bases between. This CDR3 has 17 residues. Here the CDR3 DNA reads TGTGCTAGTGGTTTGCCATCCTCGGTTAGCTCCTACAATGAGCAGTTCTTC. Amino acids: CASGLPSSVSSYNEQFF.

The chain employs TRBV25-1 and TRBJ2-2; D uncertain. Trimming removed 6 bases at V and 8 bases at J, with 10 bases between. The CDR3 consists of 12 residues. Germline assignment: CDR1 MGHDK and CDR2 SYGVNS. CDR3 DNA: TGTGCCAGCAGGAACTTCTTAGGGGAGCTGTTTTTT. The encoded protein is CASRNFLGELFF.

This clone was seen once. The J gene is TRBJ2-7, the V gene TRBV5-1; 7 bases match TRBD2. This CDR3 spans 14 amino acids. Germline loops: CDR1 SGHRS, CDR2 YFSETQ. The trim removed 5 bases at V and 6 bases at J, leaving 11 bases unmatched. This chain's CDR3 is CASRRGLDNFEQYF. CDR3 bases: TGCGCCAGCAGACGAGGACTAGATAACTTCGAGCAGTACTTC. The full variable domain, in which reference TRBV5-1 and TRBJ2-7 provide the parts outside the CDR3, is KAGVTQTPRYLIKTRGQQVTLSCSPISGHRSVSWYQQTPGQGLQFLFEYFSETQRNKGNFPGRFSGRQFSNSRSEMNVSTLELGDSALYLCASRRGLDNFEQYFGPGTRLTVT.

The chain has TRBV12-5 and TRBJ2-7, with 10 bases that match TRBD2. CDR3 size: 18 residues. CDR1 is LGHNT and CDR2 is FRNRAP in the germline V gene. With 2 bases clipped from V and 2 bases from J, the junction kept 12 bases outside the gene matches. The chain's CDR3 is CASGLLGLAGDETYEQYF. CDR3 nucleotides: TGTGCTAGTGGTTTGTTGGGGCTAGCGGGAGACGAGACCTACGAGCAGTACTTC.

The chain joins TRBV12-3 or TRBV12-4 to TRBJ1-3, with D possibly being TRBD1 (5 bases). V lost 0 bases to trimming and J lost 10 bases, with 10 bases between them. The CDR3 consists of 13 residues. The CDR3 DNA follows: TGTGCCAGCAGTTTAGCAGGGGATATAACCATATATTTT. It codes for CASSLAGDITIYF.